This TCR beta chain was recorded in a study of blood T cell repertoires in COVID-19. Overall study context: Spain, Italy and the United States supplied samples that represented acute and convalescent COVID-19.

Using immunoSEQ multiplex PCR, the repertoire was profiled, and TCRdb retains in-frame clones only, with some absent. The sample lists tens of thousands of clones, 70% to 90% occurring once. V lost 7 bases and J 9 bases, leaving 13 bases between the germline ends. Germline values: CDR1 LNHDA, CDR2 SQIVND (reference sequence). This CDR3 has 13 amino acids. The chain has TRBV19 and TRBJ1-6; the D gene is possibly TRBD1 (6 bases). This TCR derives from a woman of 80 years or more with acute or convalescent COVID-19. Sequencing input: peripheral blood. CDR3 in DNA: TGTGCCAGTAAGGAACAGGGCGGTTCACCCCTCCACTTT. As protein: CASKEQGGSPLHF.